This T cell receptor beta chain is from a study of T cells after yellow fever vaccination. The CDR3 has 14 residues. Germline loops: CDR1 MGHDK, CDR2 SYGVNS. V lost 2 bases and J 3 bases, leaving 10 bases between the germline ends. TCRdb ran MiXCR on the 5' RACE reads and lists one entry per CDR3 protein. The sample carries 200,000 to 300,000 distinct CDR3 sequences, roughly 13% recorded once. This clonotype was picked up one time. This specimen consisted of CD4+ T cells sorted from PBMCs, obtained 45 days after the yellow fever booster vaccination. The source of this sequence is a man aged 25-45 years who received the YFV17D yellow fever vaccine. The rearrangement links TRBV25-1 to TRBJ1-1, with TRBD1 as a possible D gene (5 bases). CDR3 sequence: CASSEPGADTEAFF. CDR3 sequence (DNA): TGTGCCAGCAGTGAACCCGGGGCGGACACTGAAGCTTTCTTT.